These 29 T cell receptor beta chains came from one sample sequenced in a study of blood T cells in healthy people across ages. The second PCR ran about 7 to 12 cycles with a sample-barcoded 5' primer and J-beta primers. TCRdb reprocessed the 5' RACE reads with MiXCR, giving one entry per CDR3 protein. The sample lists hundreds of thousands of distinct CDR3 sequences, around two fifths occurring once. The specimen was blood. The receptors come from a man older than 75 in good health.

The chain is built from TRBV9 and TRBJ2-3; maybe TRBD2 (7 bases). CDR1 is SGDLS and CDR2 is YYNGEE in the germline V gene. CDR3 length: 17 residues. The V gene lost 4 bases and the J gene lost 1 base, with 19 bases spanning the gap. CDR3 nucleotides: TGTGCCAGCAGCAGAAACGCGAGGGGGGGCGGCACAGATACGCAGTATTTT. Encoded protein: CASSRNARGGGTDTQYF.

The CDR3 coding sequence is TGCGCCAGCAGTGCCTACCCCGGGGAGCTGTTTTTT. As protein: CASSAYPGELFF. The chain employs TRBV10-1 and TRBJ2-2; D call uncertain. This CDR3 contains 12 residues. The germline V gene has CDR1 WNHNN and CDR2 SYGVQD (reference sequence). Trimming removed 4 bases from V and 6 bases from J, with 6 bases in between.

The V call is TRBV5-1, the J call TRBJ2-3; D may be TRBD1 or TRBD2 (5 bases each). V dropped 4 bases and J dropped 4 bases, with 22 bases sitting between them. The CDR3 is made up of 17 amino acids. CDR1 and CDR2 from the germline V gene are SGHRS and YFSETQ. CDR3 region: CASSQGPTIRGPDTQYF. CDR3 in DNA: TGCGCCAGCAGCCAGGGACCTACAATAAGGGGACCAGATACGCAGTATTTT.

Regarding this clonotype: Sequence at one end of the junction differs from germline and may be a read error. The gene calls are TRBV7-2 and TRBJ2-6; 8 bases are shared with TRBD2. The CDR3 is 19 residues long. Germline V gene data show CDR1 as SGHTA and CDR2 as FQGNSA. CDR3 region: CASSLGGARGASGANVPTF. CDR3 coding DNA: TGTGCCAGCAGCTTAGGGGGTGCGCGGGGGGCCTCTGGGGCCAACGTCCCGACTTTC.

The genes are TRBV20-1 and TRBJ2-3; the match to TRBD2 covers 11 bases. This CDR3 is 14 amino acids long. Germline CDR1 DFQATT, CDR2 SNEGSKA (reference sequence). Unmatched junction bases numbered 10, after V lost 8 bases and J lost 6 bases. The CDR3 bases are TGCAGTCCTGGCCGTAGCGGGAGGGGGGATACGCAGTATTTT. Translating it yields CSPGRSGRGDTQYF.

CDR3 DNA: TGCAGTGCTAGGCCGGAGGAACCGGGGATATATGGCTACACCTTC. Protein: CSARPEEPGIYGYTF. The gene calls are TRBV20-1 and TRBJ1-2; D ambiguous. Germline V CDR1 and CDR2: DFQATT, SNEGSKA (reference sequence). Between the trimmed V and J ends, which lost 3 bases and 5 bases, there was a span of 19 bases. This CDR3 is built from 15 residues.

The gene calls are TRBV4-3 and TRBJ2-1, with D perhaps matching TRBD2 (5 bases). V was clipped by 0 bases and J by 0 bases, with 6 bases between them. CDR1 and CDR2 (germline): LGHNA, YSLEER. The CDR3 spans 15 residues. The DNA for the CDR3 is TGCGCCAGCAGCCAAGATAGCGCCTCCTACAATGAGCAGTTCTTC. It translates to CASSQDSASYNEQFF.

The sample holds a few counts of this clonotype. J is TRBJ2-1 and V is TRBV11-3, with a weak D call TRBD1 (5 bases). Germline V gene lookup returns CDR1 SGHNT and CDR2 YENEEA. The CDR3 totals 12 residues. The V and J ends lost 3 bases and 6 bases respectively, with 6 bases between them. In DNA, the CDR3 is TGTGCCAGCAGCTTCCAGGGCAATGAGCAGTTCTTC. It is translated as CASSFQGNEQFF. The whole variable domain, remainder taken from reference TRBV11-3 and TRBJ2-1, is EAGVVQSPRYKIIEKKQPVAFWCNPISGHNTLYWYLQNLGQGPELLIRYENEEAVDDSQLPKDRFSAERLKGVDSTLKIQPAELGDSAVYLCASSFQGNEQFFGPGTRLTVL.

V gene TRBV4-3 combines with J gene TRBJ2-5, with D possibly being TRBD1 or TRBD2 (5 bases each). The end of the DNA fits TRBJ2-1 better, so the J call may be wrong. From germline, CDR1 is LGHNA and CDR2 YSLEER. The CDR3 is 17 residues long. In DNA form, the CDR3 reads TGCGCCAGCAGCCAAGATCTTACAGGAGGATGGGAAGAGACCCAGTTCTTC. Residues: CASSQDLTGGWEETQFF.

This clonotype was seen only a few times. The chain has TRBV7-9 and TRBJ2-1; the match to TRBD2 covers 7 bases. The trim removed 2 bases at V and 6 bases at J, leaving 13 bases unmatched. The CDR3 has 17 amino acids. The germline V gene encodes CDR1 SEHNR and CDR2 FQNEAQ (reference sequence). The CDR3 sequence is CASSLMSGGLGVNEQFF. The CDR3 nucleotides are TGTGCCAGCAGCTTAATGTCCGGGGGGTTAGGAGTCAATGAGCAGTTCTTC.

The table lists this clonotype with many counts. The chain is built from TRBV15 and TRBJ2-5; no definite D call. Germline loops: CDR1 LNHNV, CDR2 YYDKDF (reference sequence). The length of the CDR3 is 12 residues. V was clipped by 1 base and J by 2 bases, with 2 bases between them. CDR3 in amino acids: CATSRAQETQYF. Written as DNA, the CDR3 is TGTGCCACCAGCAGAGCGCAAGAGACCCAGTACTTC.

This clonotype has more than one count but fewer than ten. The rearrangement uses TRBV15 and TRBJ2-4; 7 bases are a match to TRBD1. The end of the DNA is better explained by TRBJ2-5, so the J call may be wrong. The CDR3 contains 15 residues. Germline V CDR1 and CDR2: LNHNV, YYDKDF (reference sequence). CDR3 amino acids: CATSRDRGRGWTQYF. The CDR3 DNA reads TGTGCCACCAGCAGAGATAGGGGGCGAGGATGGACCCAGTACTTC.

The sample holds a few counts of this clonotype. CDR3 protein: CASSQARGSSYEQYF. CDR3 in DNA: TGCGCCAGCAGCCAAGCCCGGGGAAGCTCCTACGAGCAGTACTTC. This sequence joins TRBV4-3 and TRBJ2-7, with a possible D match to TRBD2 (5 bases). The germline V gene has CDR1 LGHNA and CDR2 YSLEER. V lost 1 base, J lost 0 bases, and 10 bases lay in between. The CDR3 is 15 residues long.

For the CDR3, the DNA is TGTGCCAGCAGCTTACCGGGCAGGGGGCTCATCCAGGGCTATGGCTACACCTTC. This codes for CASSLPGRGLIQGYGYTF. The V and J genes are TRBV7-2 and TRBJ1-2, with 8 bases lining up with TRBD1. V dropped 2 bases and J dropped 4; count of bases not matched to a gene: 15. The CDR3 has 18 amino acids. Germline CDR1 reads SGHTA; CDR2 reads FQGNSA. The variable domain in full, completed from reference TRBV7-2 and TRBJ1-2, reads GAGVSQSPSNKVTEKGKDVELRCDPISGHTALYWYRQSLGQGLEFLIYFQGNSAPDKSGLPSDRFSAERTGGSVSTLTIQRTQQEDSAVYLCASSLPGRGLIQGYGYTFGSGTRLTVV.

The chain is built from TRBV20-1 and TRBJ1-4, with unresolved D. The germline V gene encodes CDR1 DFQATT and CDR2 SNEGSKA (reference sequence). This CDR3 has 14 amino acids. The germline V and J ends were trimmed by 0 bases and 7 bases, with 12 bases remaining between them. The DNA for the CDR3 is TGCAGTGCTAGAGATGGAGGCAGCCTTGAAAAACTGTTTTTT. Translated: CSARDGGSLEKLFF.

The chain carries TRBV20-1 and TRBJ2-7; TRBD1 agrees at 7 bases. V shed 4 bases, J shed 2 bases, and the junction held 8 bases outside the gene matches. Germline V gene data show CDR1 as DFQATT and CDR2 as SNEGSKA (reference sequence). The CDR3 contains 14 residues. The CDR3: CSAKVLDRPYEQYF. The CDR3, as DNA: TGCAGTGCTAAGGTCCTGGACAGGCCCTACGAGCAGTACTTC.

This clonotype was observed a few times. This chain joins TRBV7-9 and TRBJ2-7; tentatively, D is TRBD1 (5 bases). The CDR3 loop spans 13 amino acids. CDR1 is SEHNR, CDR2 FQNEAQ, per germline (reference sequence). Trimming shortened V by 5 bases and J by 4 bases, and 12 bases separated the two germline ends. This chain's CDR3 is CASSHLQDYEQYF. CDR3 bases: TGTGCCAGCAGCCACTTACAGGATTACGAGCAGTACTTC.

Turning to this clonotype: The junction and the germline gene differ at one end; a read error may be behind it. This chain connects TRBV7-2 to TRBJ2-1; D is possibly TRBD2 (5 bases). The CDR3 covers 16 residues. Looked up from germline, CDR1 is SGHTA and CDR2 is FQGNSA. CDR3 nucleotide sequence: TGTGCCGGCAGCCCCAGTGGGAGTGGAAGATACAATGAGCAGTTCTTC. Amino acids: CAGSPSGSGRYNEQFF.

This clonotype appeared a few times. The chain links TRBV29-1 to TRBJ2-1; D ambiguous. Germline loops: CDR1 SQVTM, CDR2 ANQGSEA. The V end lost 7 bases, the J end lost 0 bases, and 10 bases lay between the germline ends. The length of the CDR3 is 13 residues. The CDR3: CSAYLDSYNEQFF. The DNA for the CDR3 is TGCAGCGCTTATCTAGACTCCTACAATGAGCAGTTCTTC.

This clonotype occurred a few times. The CDR3 reads CASSLAGGLTGELFF. CDR3 nucleotide sequence: TGTGCCAGCAGTTTAGCGGGGGGACTCACCGGGGAGCTGTTTTTT. This chain connects TRBV12-3 or TRBV12-4 to TRBJ2-2; a possible D gene is TRBD2 (6 bases). V shed 0 bases and J shed 4 bases, with 9 bases lying between them. The CDR3 extends over 15 amino acids.

The rearrangement uses TRBV20-1 and TRBJ2-2; possibly TRBD1 for D (6 bases). Germline V gives CDR1 DFQATT, CDR2 SNEGSKA (reference sequence). V gave up 5 bases and J gave up 3 bases, with 19 bases separating them. This CDR3 spans 16 amino acids. CDR3 residues: CSASKPGHTYTGELFF. In DNA form, the CDR3 reads TGCAGTGCTTCTAAACCGGGACACACTTACACCGGGGAGCTGTTTTTT.

About this clonotype: Being one base from a much bigger clone, this may be a read error. The gene calls are TRBV12-3 or TRBV12-4 and TRBJ2-7; D perhaps matches TRBD1 (5 bases). The CDR3 totals 14 residues. Here the CDR3 reads CTSSFGDSSYEQYF. The CDR3 nucleotides read TGTACCAGCAGTTTCGGAGACAGCTCCTACGAGCAGTACTTC.

This chain connects TRBV6-6 to TRBJ2-1; TRBD2 matches at 11 bases. This CDR3 region has 15 residues. The germline CDR1 and CDR2 sequences are MNHNY and SVGAGI (reference sequence). V was pared by 7 bases and J by 6 bases, with 8 bases of the junction left unmatched. The CDR3 protein is CASTSLAGGANEQFF. CDR3 bases: TGTGCCAGCACTAGCCTAGCGGGAGGTGCCAATGAGCAGTTCTTC.

V and J are TRBV30 and TRBJ2-1, with 12 positions matching TRBD2. Germline loops: CDR1 GTSNPN, CDR2 SVGIG (reference sequence). V was clipped by 3 bases and J by 12 bases; unmatched bases: 12. The CDR3 contains 15 residues. This CDR3 is CAWSLLAGGSPTQFF. For the CDR3, the DNA is TGTGCCTGGAGCCTTCTAGCGGGGGGGAGCCCAACGCAGTTCTTC.

About this clonotype: One base away lies a much larger clone, so this may be a sequencing read error. The J gene is TRBJ2-5, the V gene TRBV29-1; D may be TRBD1 or TRBD2 (6 bases each). Per germline, CDR1 SQVTM and CDR2 ANQGSEA. V gave up 0 bases and J gave up 11 bases, with 22 bases separating them. The CDR3 runs 15 residues. This CDR3 is CSVEEAGPGGGGQYF. In nucleotides, the CDR3 is TGCAGCGTTGAAGAGGCGGGACCAGGTGGGGGCGGGCAGTACTTC.

This clonotype has at least ten counts. The CDR3 coding sequence is TGCAGCGCTGGTGACAGGGGCAACACCGGGGAGCTGTTTTTT. Protein sequence: CSAGDRGNTGELFF. The rearrangement uses TRBV29-1 and TRBJ2-2, with 8 bases fitting TRBD1. This CDR3 has 14 residues. J lost 2 bases, V lost 7 bases, and 6 bases had no gene match. Germline CDR1 is SQVTM and CDR2 is ANQGSEA.

The J gene is TRBJ2-3, the V gene TRBV4-3; TRBD2 matches 11 bases. The V segment lost 1 base and the J segment 2 bases; nucleotides outside the gene matches: 2. The CDR3 loop spans 16 amino acids. Germline CDR1 reads LGHNA; CDR2 reads YSLEER. CDR3 sequence reads: CASSQVAGGFTDTQYF. In DNA form, the CDR3 reads TGCGCCAGCAGCCAAGTAGCGGGAGGGTTCACAGATACGCAGTATTTT.

This clonotype appeared a few times. This chain connects TRBV5-4 to TRBJ2-3, with TRBD2 matching 11 bases. This CDR3 is built from 18 residues. V lost 5 bases, J lost 3 bases, and 14 bases stayed unmatched. CDR1 SGHNT and CDR2 YYREEE come from the germline V gene (reference sequence). Here the CDR3 reads CASSSAGSSGRATDTQYF. The CDR3 DNA reads as TGTGCCAGCAGTTCGGCGGGAAGTAGCGGGAGGGCTACAGATACGCAGTATTTT.

This clonotype came up a few times. This chain connects TRBV7-2 to TRBJ2-3; 9 positions match TRBD1. CDR1 SGHTA and CDR2 FQGNSA come from the germline V gene. CDR3 length: 15 amino acids. The trim removed 3 bases at V and 5 bases at J, leaving 6 bases unmatched. The CDR3 sequence: CASSFTGGGGDTQYF. In nucleotides, the CDR3 is TGTGCCAGCAGCTTCACAGGGGGCGGAGGAGATACGCAGTATTTT.